The clone carrying this T cell receptor (beta chain) has just one count. Participant age was about 18 to 89 years, and participants resided in 24 US areas. The study assigned cohorts using participant-reported clinical history. Only in-frame clones appear in the TCRdb table, and some are missing; sequencing was by immunoSEQ multiplex PCR. The sample carries fewer than 250,000 clones, roughly 84% recorded once. The CDR3 has 14 amino acids. Per germline, CDR1 SGHNT and CDR2 YYREEE (reference sequence). V gave up 0 bases and J gave up 8 bases, with 14 bases separating them. These data originate in a study of blood T cell repertoires in COVID-19. Whole-study context: PBMCs, B-cell-depleted T cells, or T cells were the source of the cDNA or gDNA that made up the material.

This chain links TRBV5-4 with TRBJ1-2; possibly TRBD1 for D (6 bases). The TCR was taken from a man younger than 40 in a cohort exposed to, infected with or recovered from COVID-19 (not recorded which). The sequenced material came from PBMCs or T cells enriched from blood (not recorded which). CDR3 sequence (DNA): TGTGCCAGCAGCTTGGGGACAGTGAATCGGGGCTACACCTTC. Protein: CASSLGTVNRGYTF.